Each of the 18 T cell receptor beta chains below was sequenced from the same sample in a study of beta chain features in type 1 diabetes (dated by TCRdb to 2016 to 2019). The method behind the library was the immunoSEQ multiplex PCR assay. The entire amount of isolated RNA was reverse transcribed using the High Capacity cDNA Reverse Transcription Kit, so the sequenced TCRB transcripts were expressed ones. In TCRdb, the immuneACCESS table is reduced to in-frame sequences with V and J assigned. These tables do not hold every clone; where another copy was compared, an unresolved V gene accounts for under half, and the others remain unexplained. In all, the sample holds fewer than 650,000 clones, and about 14% of those were seen once. Under 0.095% of the sample is taken by the ten largest. The sequenced material came from naive CD4+ T cells from blood. What this sample's cell subset or site label stands for: true naive CD4+ T cells. These receptors all come from a man younger than 35 in good health.

This chain links TRBV14 with TRBJ1-1; possible D gene TRBD1, 6 bases. The CDR3 totals 13 residues. Germline V lookup: CDR1 SGHDN, CDR2 FVKESK. The V gene lost 8 bases and the J gene lost 0 bases, with 10 bases spanning the gap. The DNA of the CDR3 is TGTGCCAGCCAACAGGGCTTGAACACTGAAGCTTTCTTT. Protein sequence: CASQQGLNTEAFF. The full variable domain, with the rest looked up from reference TRBV14 and TRBJ1-1, is EAGVTQFPSHSVIEKGQTVTLRCDPISGHDNLYWYRRVMGKEIKFLLHFVKESKQDESGMPNNRFLAERTGGTYSTLKVQPAELEDSGVYFCASQQGLNTEAFFGQGTRLTVV.

There are a few counts of this clone. The rearrangement links TRBV7-2 to TRBJ2-7; D is possibly TRBD1 or TRBD2 (5 bases each). Trimming shortened V by 7 bases and J by 2 bases, and 12 bases separated the two germline ends. In germline, CDR1 is SGHTA, CDR2 FQGNSA. This CDR3 has 13 residues. The DNA of the CDR3 is TGTGCCAGCACCGCCAGGGAGACCTACGAGCAGTACTTC. Translated, it gives CASTARETYEQYF.

This clone was detected only a few times. The V call is TRBV2, the J call TRBJ1-6; D possibly corresponds to TRBD1 (5 bases). Germline V gene data show CDR1 as SNHLY and CDR2 as FYNNEI. The CDR3 sequence is 13 residues long. The ends were cut back, 1 base at V and 7 bases at J, with 5 bases in the middle. The CDR3 DNA reads as TGTGCCAGCAGTGAAGGGGGGAATTCACCCCTCCACTTT. Translation gives CASSEGGNSPLHF.

DNA of the CDR3: TGCGCCAGCAGCTACACTAGCGGGGGGCTCGAGCAGTACTTC. Its protein is CASSYTSGGLEQYF. The chain uses TRBV5-1 and TRBJ2-7; 12 positions match TRBD2. CDR1 SGHRS and CDR2 YFSETQ come from the germline V gene. V gave up 3 bases and J gave up 6 bases; unmatched junction bases: 4. This CDR3 contains 14 residues.

The gene calls are TRBV5-1 and TRBJ1-5; D is unclear. V dropped 1 base and J dropped 2 bases, with 10 bases sitting between them. Germline V gene sequence: CDR1 SGHRS, CDR2 YFSETQ. This CDR3 has 15 residues. The CDR3 region has the DNA TGCGCCAGCAGCTTGATGGGGAGTGGCAATCAGCCCCAGCATTTT. The encoded protein is CASSLMGSGNQPQHF.

This clone showed up just a few times. This rearrangement joins TRBV7-9 to TRBJ1-4; 7 nucleotides line up with TRBD1. This CDR3 region has 15 residues. Germline V lookup: CDR1 SEHNR, CDR2 FQNEAQ (reference sequence). Trimming at V came to 1 base and at J to 8 bases, leaving 7 bases not matched to a gene. CDR3 protein: CASSLERQGEEKLFF. The CDR3 bases are TGTGCCAGCAGCTTAGAACGACAGGGAGAAGAAAAACTGTTTTTT.

In this sample, this clone turned up a few times. The V gene is TRBV5-4, the J gene TRBJ2-1; maybe TRBD2 (6 bases). The V gene's germline CDR1 is SGHNT and CDR2 YYREEE (reference sequence). The CDR3 is 15 residues long. Deletions cut 1 base from V and 9 bases from J, with 17 bases between. CDR3 nucleotide sequence: TGTGCCAGCAGCTTGAAGAATAGGGGAGGTTTTGAGCAGTTCTTC. It is translated as CASSLKNRGGFEQFF.

This clone was observed a handful of times. The sample carries other DNA sequences with the same CDR3. V gene TRBV28 combines with J gene TRBJ1-2, with 7 bases matching TRBD1. After removal of 6 bases from V and 2 bases from J, the junction contained 6 bases not matched to a gene. The CDR3 is 14 residues long. Germline CDR1 reads MDHEN; CDR2 reads SYDVKM. The CDR3 nucleotides are TGTGCCAGCAGCCCAGGGGGACCAAACTATGGCTACACCTTC. Protein product: CASSPGGPNYGYTF.

This chain uses TRBV28 with TRBJ1-1; unclear D gene. Per germline, CDR1 MDHEN and CDR2 SYDVKM. V lost 6 bases and J 1 base, leaving 9 bases between the germline ends. The CDR3 totals 13 residues. The CDR3 nucleotides are TGTGCCAGCAGAAAAACCCCGAACACTGAAGCTTTCTTT. Protein: CASRKTPNTEAFF. Based on the CDR3 plus reference TRBV28 and TRBJ1-1, the full variable domain is DVKVTQSSRYLVKRTGEKVFLECVQDMDHENMFWYRQDPGLGLRLIYFSYDVKMKEKGDIPEGYSVSREKKERFSLILESASTNQTSMYLCASRKTPNTEAFFGQGTRLTVV.

This CDR3 is CASSRKTGGTEAFF. DNA for the CDR3: TGTGCCAGCAGCCGGAAAACAGGGGGCACTGAAGCTTTCTTT. The V gene is TRBV14, the J gene TRBJ1-1; 8 positions match TRBD1. Trimming removed 4 bases from V and 4 bases from J; junction bases left unmatched: 5. Germline-derived CDR1 and CDR2 are SGHDN and FVKESK. The CDR3 runs 14 residues.

This clone was seen only a few times. This CDR3 is also generated by other DNA sequences in the sample. The V gene is TRBV4-3, the J gene TRBJ1-1; D is undetermined. Trimming pared 0 bases from V and 1 base from J, leaving 3 bases between. The CDR3 has 13 residues. Germline V gives CDR1 LGHNA, CDR2 YSLEER. In DNA form, the CDR3 reads TGCGCCAGCAGCCAAGAAAGGAACACTGAAGCTTTCTTT. Translating it yields CASSQERNTEAFF.

This clone was observed a few times. Different DNA sequences within this sample yield the same CDR3. The chain carries TRBV7-9 and TRBJ1-1; 7 nucleotides agree with TRBD1. The CDR3 runs 14 residues. J was trimmed by 4 bases and V by 4 bases; bases with no gene match: 6. In germline, CDR1 is SEHNR, CDR2 FQNEAQ (reference sequence). CDR3 residues: CASSSQGSGTEAFF. CDR3 coding DNA: TGTGCCAGCAGCTCACAGGGGAGTGGCACTGAAGCTTTCTTT.

The chain has TRBV28 and TRBJ2-1, with 11 positions matching TRBD2. Germline-derived CDR1 and CDR2 are MDHEN and SYDVKM. V trimming: 5 bases; J trimming: 0 bases; junction bases outside the gene matches: 3. There are 16 residues in the CDR3. In nucleotides, the CDR3 is TGTGCCAGCAGTCTGCTAGCGGGGGGCTCCTACAATGAGCAGTTCTTC. Translating it yields CASSLLAGGSYNEQFF.

The chain joins TRBV19 to TRBJ2-1; 12 bases line up with TRBD2. V was pared by 3 bases and J by 8 bases, with 11 bases of the junction left unmatched. Germline V CDR1 and CDR2: LNHDA, SQIVND (reference sequence). The CDR3 is made up of 17 amino acids. As DNA, the CDR3 is TGTGCCAGTAGTATCGACTATAGACTAGCGGGAGTATATGAGCAGTTCTTC. It yields the protein CASSIDYRLAGVYEQFF. Supplemented by reference TRBV19 and TRBJ2-1, the full variable domain reads DGGITQSPKYLFRKEGQNVTLSCEQNLNHDAMYWYRQDPGQGLRLIYYSQIVNDFQKGDIAEGYSVSREKKESFPLTVTSAQKNPTAFYLCASSIDYRLAGVYEQFFGPGTRLTVL.

The sample holds a few counts of this clone. V and J are TRBV7-8 and TRBJ2-4; the D is unclear. CDR3 length equals 14 residues. Germline V gene lookup returns CDR1 SGHVS and CDR2 FQNEAQ. V dropped 1 base and J dropped 0 bases, with 4 bases sitting between them. Here the CDR3 reads CASSLGLAKNIQYF. Written as DNA, the CDR3 is TGTGCCAGCAGCTTAGGGTTAGCCAAAAACATTCAGTACTTC. The full variable domain, with the rest looked up from reference TRBV7-8 and TRBJ2-4, is GAGVSQSPRYKVAKRGQDVALRCDPISGHVSLFWYQQALGQGPEFLTYFQNEAQLDKSGLPSDRFFAERPEGSVSTLKIQRTQQEDSAVYLCASSLGLAKNIQYFGAGTRLSVL.

This clone came up a few times. V and J are TRBV4-1 and TRBJ1-4; TRBD1 is a possible D gene (5 bases). This CDR3 region has 15 residues. Between the trimmed V and J ends, which lost 2 bases and 4 bases, there was a span of 11 bases. CDR1 MGHRA and CDR2 YSYEKL come from the germline V gene. The DNA for the CDR3 is TGCGCCAGCAGCCAACCGGGACTGAATAATGAAAAACTGTTTTTT. It codes for CASSQPGLNNEKLFF.

The V and J genes are TRBV7-2 and TRBJ2-7, with TRBD2 identical over 12 bases. The CDR3 contains 17 residues. Germline values: CDR1 SGHTA, CDR2 FQGNSA. J was trimmed by 7 bases and V by 1 base; bases with no gene match: 11. The CDR3 nucleotides are TGTGCCAGCAGCTTAGTTGTGACTAGCGGGGGAACAAAAGAGCAGTACTTC. The encoded protein is CASSLVVTSGGTKEQYF.

This clone has more than one count but fewer than ten. The V call is TRBV11-2, the J call TRBJ1-5, with no clear D. This CDR3 contains 14 residues. Germline CDR1 reads SGHAT; CDR2 reads FQNNGV. Trimming stripped 1 base from V and 7 bases from J, with 11 bases between. The CDR3 protein is CASSLGSPTQPQHF. DNA for the CDR3: TGTGCCAGCAGCTTAGGCAGCCCAACGCAGCCCCAGCATTTT.